This T cell receptor beta chain derives from a study of lung T cells in sarcoidosis with Löfgren's syndrome. Looked up from germline, CDR1 is DFQATT and CDR2 is SNEGSKA (reference sequence). Losses at the gene ends were 5 bases for V and 4 bases for J; bases not matched to a gene: 14. The CDR3 consists of 16 residues. TCRdb processed the reads anew with MiXCR; each CDR3 protein has one entry. The table lists some 65,000 distinct CDR3 sequences, roughly 20% of them singletons. This clonotype was recorded many times. The sequenced sample consisted of CD4+ T cells from PBMCs. This TCR was sampled from a human donor with sarcoidosis (Löfgren's syndrome or another form), or a control subject (not recorded which). The chain combines TRBV20-1 with TRBJ2-3; 8 bases map to TRBD2. The CDR3 loop reads CSAYPRVSGVADTQYF. The CDR3 coding sequence is TGCAGTGCTTACCCGCGGGTTAGCGGGGTGGCAGATACGCAGTATTTT.